The 18 T cell receptor beta chains presented below share a single source sample, sequenced in a study of blood T cell repertoires in COVID-19. This table comes from immunoSEQ multiplex PCR, and its TCRdb copy is limited to in-frame clones, with some not included. The sample lists 410,000 or so clones, over 75% occurring once. Sequencing input: peripheral blood. The receptors come from a middle-aged woman with COVID-19, enrolled during active disease.

CDR3: CASSITSANYGYTF. The CDR3 DNA reads TGTGCCAGTAGTATAACGTCAGCTAACTATGGCTACACCTTC. The J gene is TRBJ1-2, the V gene TRBV19; D not certain. The V gene's germline CDR1 is LNHDA and CDR2 SQIVND (reference sequence). V lost 2 bases, J lost 0 bases, and 7 bases lay in between. The length of the CDR3 is 14 residues.

The V and J genes are TRBV5-3 and TRBJ1-2; possible D gene TRBD1, 5 bases. TRBV5-3 belongs to the ORF category, with a function that is uncertain. Trimming stripped 1 base from V and 8 bases from J, with 12 bases between. This CDR3 has 13 residues. Here the CDR3 reads CARSLTGGVGYTF. CDR3 sequence (DNA): TGTGCCAGAAGCTTGACAGGAGGGGTCGGCTACACCTTC.

The V call is TRBV6-2 or TRBV6-3, the J call TRBJ1-1; no clear D. The ends were cut back, 4 bases at V and 5 bases at J, with 8 bases in the middle. CDR1 is MNHEY, CDR2 SVGEGT, per germline. The CDR3 contains 12 residues. As DNA, the CDR3 is TGTGCCAGCAGTTTTGCGGGGACTGAAGCTTTCTTT. It translates to CASSFAGTEAFF.

This clone was detected only a few times. The chain employs TRBV3-1 (or the pseudogene TRBV3-2) and TRBJ1-2; D possibly corresponds to TRBD1 (5 bases). CDR1 and CDR2 (germline): LGHDT, YNNKEL (reference sequence). The CDR3 is 13 amino acids. V was trimmed by 5 bases and J by 4 bases, leaving 11 bases between them. CDR3 DNA: TGTGCCAGCAGCATAGGGAGGGGCTATGGCTACACCTTC. It is translated as CASSIGRGYGYTF.

The chain uses TRBV9 and TRBJ2-1; 10 bases align to TRBD2. V was clipped by 5 bases and J by 7 bases; unmatched bases: 6. The CDR3 loop spans 14 amino acids. Germline CDR1 SGDLS, CDR2 YYNGEE. Here the CDR3 DNA reads TGTGCCAGCAGAGCGGGACTAGCGTGGAATGAGCAGTTCTTC. It codes for CASRAGLAWNEQFF.

The CDR3 protein is CASSADRSNQPQHF. CDR3 coding DNA: TGTGCCAGCAGCGCGGACAGGAGCAATCAGCCCCAGCATTTT. The chain combines TRBV2 with TRBJ1-5; 7 bases are shared with TRBD1. The CDR3 covers 14 residues. Germline values: CDR1 SNHLY, CDR2 FYNNEI. The ends lost 6 bases at V and 1 base at J; junction bases unmatched: 3.

The chain joins TRBV6-5 to TRBJ1-2, with TRBD1 as a possible D gene (6 bases). The germline V gene has CDR1 MNHEY and CDR2 SVGAGI. V was cut by 7 bases and J by 7 bases, with 7 bases left in between. The CDR3 has 10 amino acids. The CDR3 loop reads CASNRAGYTF. CDR3 in DNA: TGTGCCAGCAACAGGGCTGGCTACACCTTC.

The J gene is TRBJ1-6, the V gene TRBV15; a weak D match, TRBD1 (5 bases). The V end was cut by 0 bases, the J end by 0 bases, with 9 bases between. This CDR3 spans 17 amino acids. Germline lookup yields CDR1 LNHNV and CDR2 YYDKDF (reference sequence). CDR3 nucleotides: TGTGCCACCAGCAGAGATCTTGACAGCTCCTATAATTCACCCCTCCACTTT. Encoded protein: CATSRDLDSSYNSPLHF.

The V gene is TRBV6-6, the J gene TRBJ2-2; 7 nucleotides align to TRBD1. Germline V gene lookup returns CDR1 MNHNY and CDR2 SVGAGI (reference sequence). After removal of 7 bases from V and 6 bases from J, the junction contained 5 bases not matched to a gene. The CDR3 loop spans 13 amino acids. DNA of the CDR3: TGTGCCAGCACTGGGACAGAGGCCGGGGAGCTGTTTTTT. This encodes CASTGTEAGELFF.

In this sample, this clone turned up a few times. This chain joins TRBV19 and TRBJ1-1; maybe TRBD1 (5 bases). The CDR3 contains 14 residues. The germline V gene has CDR1 LNHDA and CDR2 SQIVND (reference sequence). The V and J ends lost 2 bases and 7 bases respectively, with 14 bases between them. CDR3 protein: CASSIWGGPLEAFF. DNA for the CDR3: TGTGCCAGTAGTATATGGGGGGGTCCCCTTGAAGCTTTCTTT.

The chain recombines TRBV6-5 with TRBJ1-4; maybe TRBD1 (6 bases). Germline V CDR1 and CDR2: MNHEY, SVGAGI. The CDR3 has 15 residues. The V end was cut by 10 bases, the J end by 1 base, with 16 bases between. CDR3 nucleotides: TGTGCCACAGGGGAGATCAGGGGAACTAATGAAAAACTGTTTTTT. As protein: CATGEIRGTNEKLFF.

Written as DNA, the CDR3 is TGTGCCAGCAGGTGGGAGACAGGGGTTTCACCCCTCCACTTT. It encodes CASRWETGVSPLHF. The V call is TRBV27, the J call TRBJ1-6; 8 bases map to TRBD1. CDR1 is MNHEY and CDR2 is SMNVEV in the germline V gene (reference sequence). The CDR3 runs 14 residues. J lost 9 bases, V lost 6 bases, and 7 bases had no gene match.

Remarks on this clone: In the same sample, other DNA sequences code for this CDR3. The chain is built from TRBV3-1 (or the pseudogene TRBV3-2) and TRBJ2-6, with D unclear. This CDR3 contains 13 residues. Germline CDR1 and CDR2: LGHDT and YNNKEL (reference sequence). Deletions cut 7 bases from V and 0 bases from J, with 4 bases between. The DNA of the CDR3 is TGTGCCAGCACCAGCTCTGGGGCCAACGTCCTGACTTTC. Translating it yields CASTSSGANVLTF.

The gene calls are TRBV19 and TRBJ1-5; D might be TRBD1 (6 bases). CDR1 LNHDA and CDR2 SQIVND come from the germline V gene (reference sequence). The CDR3 contains 15 residues. The germline V and J ends were trimmed by 4 bases and 6 bases, with 16 bases remaining between them. The CDR3 DNA reads TGTGCCAGTAGTAATTGGGGGGGCTTGGGTCAGCCCCAGCATTTT. Amino acid sequence: CASSNWGGLGQPQHF.

This chain uses TRBV11-2 with TRBJ1-1, with 11 bases that match TRBD1. The germline V gene has CDR1 SGHAT and CDR2 FQNNGV. The CDR3 loop spans 15 amino acids. With V trimmed by 4 bases and J by 4 bases, 5 bases remained unmatched. This CDR3 is CASSSRDRGITEAFF. In nucleotides, the CDR3 is TGTGCCAGCAGCTCCCGGGACAGGGGGATCACTGAAGCTTTCTTT.

The genes are TRBV6-2 or TRBV6-3 and TRBJ1-3, with D unresolved. Per germline, CDR1 MNHEY and CDR2 SVGEGT. Trimming took off 6 bases at V and 0 bases at J, with 15 bases between the two ends. The CDR3 spans 16 residues. As DNA, the CDR3 is TGTGCCAGCAGCGATATAGGAGTTGTCTCTGGAAACACCATATATTTT. This encodes CASSDIGVVSGNTIYF.

The chain carries TRBV9 and TRBJ1-1; 9 bases line up with TRBD1. The CDR3 totals 14 residues. Germline V gives CDR1 SGDLS, CDR2 YYNGEE. Trimming cost V 4 bases and J 6 bases; bases outside gene matches: 7. The CDR3, as DNA: TGTGCCAGCAGCCCACAGGGGGCGGGGGCTGAAGCTTTCTTT. This gives the protein CASSPQGAGAEAFF.

This clone occurred once. The CDR3, as DNA: TGTGCCAGCAGCCCCTGGGTGGGAGTGAACACTGAAGCTTTCTTT. Residues: CASSPWVGVNTEAFF. The genes are TRBV9 and TRBJ1-1; D gene uncertain. The CDR3 length is 15 residues. CDR1 is SGDLS and CDR2 is YYNGEE in the germline V gene. V was clipped by 4 bases and J by 0 bases, with 13 bases between them.